The present entry profiles one T cell receptor (beta chain) with its context. The sample comes from a study of control samples from healthy donors and cancer patients. Trimming took 4 bases from V and 2 from J, leaving 6 bases between them. The CDR3 has 13 residues. Germline V gene data show CDR1 as SGHNT and CDR2 as YENEEA. Here immunoSEQ multiplex PCR was the method, and the copy in TCRdb shows in-frame clones only, minus some. This repertoire shows some 120,000 clones, about nine tenths found once; its top ten account for approximately 9%. Sequenced: blood. The chain has TRBV11-3 and TRBJ1-5; no definite D call. This TCR was recovered from a man aged 40-55 years in good health. Here the CDR3 DNA reads TGTGCCAGCAGCTCCGGGGGCAATCAGCCCCAGCATTTT. Translation: CASSSGGNQPQHF.